A selection of T cell receptor beta chains follows, all from one sample in a study of OX40 agonist ivuxolimab in advanced cancers. Measured with immunoSEQ multiplex PCR; TCRdb has only the in-frame clones, and not every one. Altogether some 99,000 clones are present, about four fifths being singletons, with the ten largest covering roughly 1.6%. This specimen consisted of CD4+ or CD8+ T cells sorted from blood, obtained in a trial of the OX40 agonist ivuxolimab. These receptor sequences come from an adult with an advanced solid tumor such as melanoma, head and neck, liver or kidney cancer. Both conserved end residues are part of each CDR3. A D gene is named only where the DNA matches it firmly. Only part of the rows carry a size: once, few, many, or a class if the clone is expanded.

clone_size: once
v_call: TRBV7-3
d_call: -
j_call: TRBJ2-2
cdr3_nt: TGTGCCAGCAGCCCCCAGCCTGCCCTAGGGACCAACACCGGGGAGCTGTTTTTT
cdr3_aa: CASSPQPALGTNTGELFF

clone_size: -
v_call: TRBV5-1
d_call: TRBD1
j_call: TRBJ2-7
cdr3_nt: TGCGCCAGCAGCCGTGACAGGGACTCCTACGAGCAGTACTTC
cdr3_aa: CASSRDRDSYEQYF

clone_size: -
v_call: TRBV5-4
d_call: -
j_call: TRBJ1-2
cdr3_nt: TGTGCCAGCAGCTTGTCTGGGGTAGGTGGCTACACCTTC
cdr3_aa: CASSLSGVGGYTF

clone_size: -
v_call: TRBV11-1
d_call: -
j_call: TRBJ2-7
cdr3_nt: TGTGCCAGCAGCCCCAGGGGTTCCTACGAGCAGTACTTC
cdr3_aa: CASSPRGSYEQYF

clone_size: once
v_call: TRBV18
d_call: -
j_call: TRBJ2-2
cdr3_nt: TGTGCCAGCTCACCAGGAATACGGACCGGGGAGCTGTTTTTT
cdr3_aa: CASSPGIRTGELFF

clone_size: -
v_call: TRBV10-3
d_call: TRBD2
j_call: TRBJ2-4
cdr3_nt: TGTGCCATAAGCCCGGGACTAGCGGGGGGGCCGGTCAAAAACATTCAGTACTTC
cdr3_aa: CAISPGLAGGPVKNIQYF

clone_size: once
v_call: TRBV4-2
d_call: -
j_call: TRBJ1-5
cdr3_nt: TGTGCCAGCAGCCAACTGGGGGAGGGCACAGAGCCCCAGCATTTT
cdr3_aa: CASSQLGEGTEPQHF

clone_size: -
v_call: TRBV9
d_call: TRBD2
j_call: TRBJ2-1
cdr3_nt: TGTGCCAGCAGCGTGACGGGGGGGCTTTTGGGAGGTGAGCAGTTCTTC
cdr3_aa: CASSVTGGLLGGEQFF

clone_size: -
v_call: TRBV4-3
d_call: -
j_call: TRBJ1-4
cdr3_nt: TGCGCCAGCAGCCAAACCAGCTCTAATGAAAAACTGTTTTTT
cdr3_aa: CASSQTSSNEKLFF

clone_size: -
v_call: TRBV5-1
d_call: -
j_call: TRBJ2-7
cdr3_nt: TGCGCCAGCAGCTCCGCGGGACGAATGAGAAACGAGCAGTACTTC
cdr3_aa: CASSSAGRMRNEQYF

clone_size: few
v_call: TRBV4-3
d_call: TRBD1
j_call: TRBJ2-7
cdr3_nt: TGCGCCAGCAGCCGGGACAGTGGGTTAGAGCAGTACTTC
cdr3_aa: CASSRDSGLEQYF

clone_size: -
v_call: TRBV6-5
d_call: -
j_call: TRBJ2-7
cdr3_nt: TGTGCCAGCACCCCCCCAGGGAGTCTCTACGAGCAGTACTTC
cdr3_aa: CASTPPGSLYEQYF

clone_size: few
v_call: TRBV7-9
d_call: TRBD1
j_call: TRBJ2-2
cdr3_nt: TGTGCCAGCAGAAAAGGACAGGGGGCTGGCACCGGGGAGCTGTTTTTT
cdr3_aa: CASRKGQGAGTGELFF

clone_size: -
v_call: TRBV11-2
d_call: TRBD1
j_call: TRBJ1-2
cdr3_nt: TGTGCCAGCAGCTTAGGCCGCTCCGGGACAGTCTATGGCTACACCTTC
cdr3_aa: CASSLGRSGTVYGYTF

clone_size: -
v_call: TRBV19
d_call: TRBD2
j_call: TRBJ2-5
cdr3_nt: TGTGCCAGTAGCCATTACGGGGGGGGGACCCCAGAGACCCAGTACTTC
cdr3_aa: CASSHYGGGTPETQYF

clone_size: few
v_call: TRBV7-3
d_call: -
j_call: TRBJ2-1
cdr3_nt: TGTGCCAGCAGCTTAACGGGGACAAGTGAGCAGTTCTTC
cdr3_aa: CASSLTGTSEQFF

clone_size: once
v_call: TRBV10-1
d_call: TRBD1
j_call: TRBJ2-4
cdr3_nt: TGCGCCAGCAGAGGGGACAGGAGCGTTTATAGGGGGGCCAAAAACATTCAGTACTTC
cdr3_aa: CASRGDRSVYRGAKNIQYF

clone_size: -
v_call: TRBV6-1
d_call: -
j_call: TRBJ2-3
cdr3_nt: TGTGCCAGCAGTGAACTCACAGATACGCAGTATTTT
cdr3_aa: CASSELTDTQYF